This T cell receptor (beta chain) comes out of a study of cytomegalovirus exposure and HLA in healthy donors. Study summary: Earlier work reported approximately 100 million unique TCR beta sequences from 150 million to 200 million T cells.

V was cut by 6 bases and J by 5 bases, with 14 bases left in between. The germline gives CDR1 SGDLS, CDR2 YYNGEE. The CDR3 covers 13 residues. PCR employed 60 Vbeta and 13 Jbeta primers. Sequenced by immunoSEQ multiplex PCR; TCRdb stores in-frame clones only, minus some. Among 150,000 to 200,000 clones, around 83% were seen once, and the ten largest hold around 1%. The chain joins TRBV9 to TRBJ1-2; D not certain. Sequences were obtained from PBMCs. The receptor was isolated from a woman in her 40s in good health and CMV-seronegative. The CDR3 DNA is TGTGCCAGCACCGTTGGGCAGGCTTATGGCTACACCTTC. Translating gives CASTVGQAYGYTF.